This record looks at one T cell receptor (beta chain) sequence and its context. No infections or other immune events were documented during collection. The sample comes from a study of identifying expanded T cells in peripheral blood. J gave up 1 base and V 3 bases, and 5 bases lay outside the gene matches. Germline V gives CDR1 LNHDA, CDR2 SQIVND (reference sequence). This CDR3 comprises 17 residues. The data were produced by immunoSEQ multiplex PCR, yet TCRdb's version contains in-frame clones alone and is incomplete. Among approximately 130,000 clones listed, 84% were seen once. This clonotype originated in a person between 18 and 75 years old in good health. V and J are TRBV19 and TRBJ2-3, with 12 positions matching TRBD2. Material: blood. This CDR3 is CASSMRTSGTRTDTQYF. The CDR3 bases are TGTGCCAGTAGTATGAGGACTAGCGGGACCCGCACAGATACGCAGTATTTT. The variable domain in full, completed from reference TRBV19 and TRBJ2-3, reads DGGITQSPKYLFRKEGQNVTLSCEQNLNHDAMYWYRQDPGQGLRLIYYSQIVNDFQKGDIAEGYSVSREKKESFPLTVTSAQKNPTAFYLCASSMRTSGTRTDTQYFGPGTRLTVL.